The 15 T cell receptor beta chains presented below share a single source sample, sequenced in a study of glioma-infiltrating T cells. The iRepertoire nested amplicon-rescue multiplex PCR amplified TCR alpha and beta CDR3s from RNA. TCRdb re-called the multiplex PCR reads with MiXCR, one entry per CDR3 protein. The table includes some 190,000 distinct CDR3 sequences, around 30% detected once. Input material: glioma tissue, nonneoplastic brain tissue, or PBMCs (not recorded which). Every receptor here comes from a human donor with low-grade glioma or glioblastoma, undergoing nonglioma brain surgery, or in good health (not recorded which).

With regard to this clonotype: The CDR3 does not close with the conserved phenylalanine or tryptophan, likely indicating a read error. The V gene is TRBV19, the J gene TRBJ1-4; D is unclear. The CDR3 length is 13 residues. V was cut by 6 bases and J by 6 bases, with 11 bases left in between. Germline V lookup: CDR1 LNHDA, CDR2 SQIVND (reference sequence). CDR3: CASSPQPDEKLFI. CDR3 nucleotide sequence: TGTGCCAGTAGCCCCCAGCCCGATGAAAAACTGTTTATT.

In its sample, this clonotype was seen many times. The chain carries TRBV4-2 and TRBJ2-7; 8 nucleotides align to TRBD2. CDR1 is LGHNA and CDR2 is YNFKEQ in the germline V gene. CDR3 length: 15 residues. J gave up 7 bases and V 0 bases, and 8 bases lay outside the gene matches. The CDR3 DNA reads as TGTGCCAGCAGCCAAGAGAGGAGCGGGAGTCGGGAGCAGTACTTC. As protein: CASSQERSGSREQYF.

As to this clonotype: Since the CDR3 does not end with the conserved phenylalanine or tryptophan, this likely comes from a read error. The chain couples TRBV6-5 to TRBJ2-1; the D is unclear. Per germline, CDR1 MNHEY and CDR2 SVGAGI. CDR3 length: 14 residues. The ends were cut back, 3 bases at V and 3 bases at J, with 9 bases in the middle. This CDR3 is CASSYNTDYNEQFL. The CDR3 nucleotides are TGTGCCAGCAGTTATAATACCGACTACAATGAGCAGTTCCTC.

This clonotype was seen at least ten times. The chain links TRBV29-1 to TRBJ1-1; D gene uncertain. The CDR3 runs to 13 residues. CDR1 is SQVTM, CDR2 ANQGSEA, per germline. With 6 bases removed from V and 4 bases from J, the gap between germline ends came to 15 bases. The CDR3 loop reads CSVPQPGGTEAFF. In nucleotides, the CDR3 is TGCAGCGTGCCGCAGCCGGGAGGCACTGAAGCTTTCTTT.

The table lists this clonotype with many counts. V is TRBV4-2 and J is TRBJ1-5; 7 bases align to TRBD1. Germline V lookup: CDR1 LGHNA, CDR2 YNFKEQ. The CDR3 has 15 amino acids. V lost 1 base and J lost 10; bases outside the gene matches: 10. The CDR3 nucleotides read TGTGCCAGCAGCCAAGTAGGGACAGAAGATGTCCCCCAGCATTTT. Its translation is CASSQVGTEDVPQHF.

To note about this clonotype: It may be a read error: a sequence one base away is much more abundant. The chain employs TRBV7-9 and TRBJ2-7; D is tentatively TRBD1 or TRBD2 (5 bases each). Trimming removed 1 base from V and 5 bases from J, with 9 bases in between. The CDR3 length is 13 residues. Germline V CDR1 and CDR2: SEHNR, FQNEAQ (reference sequence). CDR3 DNA: TGTGCCAGCAGCTTAGGAGGGACCCACGAGCAGTACTTC. It encodes CASSLGGTHEQYF.

Comment on this clonotype: A read error may produce the germline difference seen at one junction end. The CDR3 nucleotides are TGCGCCAGCACCCAAGACAGTGGACCACCCCTCTACTTT. It encodes CASTQDSGPPLYF. The V call is TRBV4-1, the J call TRBJ1-6, with a tentative D call TRBD1 (5 bases). Germline CDR1 reads MGHRA; CDR2 reads YSYEKL. The CDR3 loop spans 13 amino acids.

J is TRBJ2-4 and V is TRBV5-4; TRBD2 aligns across 12 bases. J gave up 6 bases and V 5 bases, and 3 bases lay outside the gene matches. This CDR3 has 14 amino acids. Germline V lookup: CDR1 SGHNT, CDR2 YYREEE (reference sequence). The CDR3 is CASSTTSGRNIQYF. The CDR3 nucleotides read TGTGCCAGCAGTACGACTAGCGGGAGAAACATTCAGTACTTC.

This clonotype appeared many times. V usage is TRBV6-5 and J usage is TRBJ2-7, with D tentatively TRBD2 (5 bases). The length of the CDR3 is 15 residues. Germline CDR1 is MNHEY and CDR2 is SVGAGI. Deletions cut 2 bases from V and 4 bases from J, with 15 bases between. CDR3 sequence reads: CASSYGTAGMYEQYF. CDR3 coding DNA: TGTGCCAGCAGTTACGGTACGGCGGGCATGTACGAGCAGTACTTC.

To note about this clonotype: At one end the junction does not follow the germline gene, possibly because of a read error. The CDR3 bases are TGCGCCAGCAACCAATTTCATGGCTCCCGACGGGAGCAGTACTTC. Translating gives CASNQFHGSRREQYF. This chain uses TRBV4-3 with TRBJ2-7; unclear D gene. Looked up from germline, CDR1 is LGHNA and CDR2 is YSLEER. There are 15 residues in the CDR3.

This clonotype showed up just once. This may be a read error: a much more frequent sequence differs by one nucleotide. The chain is built from TRBV10-3 and TRBJ2-7; D could derive from TRBD1 or TRBD2 (5 bases each). CDR1 is ENHRY, CDR2 SYGVKD, per germline. CDR3 length: 13 residues. CDR3 in DNA: TGTGCCATCTCCCGGGACCTAAACTACAAGCAGTACTTC. Translated, it gives CAISRDLNYKQYF.

This clonotype was seen repeatedly, ten times or more. V gene TRBV6-2 or TRBV6-3 combines with J gene TRBJ1-1; D not resolved. The V and J ends lost 2 bases and 6 bases respectively, with 7 bases between them. The CDR3 runs to 12 residues. Germline V gene lookup returns CDR1 MNHEY and CDR2 SVGEGT. The CDR3 loop reads CASSYPGPEAFF. As DNA, the CDR3 is TGTGCCAGCAGTTACCCCGGCCCTGAAGCTTTCTTT.

This clonotype was seen repeatedly, ten times or more. The V and J genes are TRBV20-1 and TRBJ1-5; TRBD1 is a possible D gene (5 bases). CDR3 length: 14 residues. Trimming took 1 base from V and 0 from J, leaving 7 bases between them. Germline V lookup: CDR1 DFQATT, CDR2 SNEGSKA (reference sequence). The CDR3 coding sequence is TGCAGTGCTAGAGGGGGGGATAGCAATCAGCCCCAGCATTTT. The encoded protein is CSARGGDSNQPQHF.

In regard to this clonotype: A much larger clone differs from this one at a single base, so this may be a read error. The V call is TRBV6-5, the J call TRBJ2-4; D possibly corresponds to TRBD2 (5 bases). The CDR3 is 14 amino acids. CDR1 and CDR2 from the germline V gene are MNHEY and SVGAGI. CDR3 sequence: CASSREGSKNIKYF. In DNA form, the CDR3 reads TGTGCCAGCAGCCGCGAGGGATCTAAAAACATTAAGTACTTC.

The chain recombines TRBV4-3 with TRBJ2-1, with 13 bases that match TRBD2. Germline-derived CDR1 and CDR2 are LGHNA and YSLEER. J lost 5 bases, V lost 4 bases, and 5 bases had no gene match. CDR3 size: 16 residues. The DNA of the CDR3 is TGCGCCAGCAGCCTCGGGACTAGCGGGACCAACAATGAGCAGTTCTTC. Protein sequence: CASSLGTSGTNNEQFF.